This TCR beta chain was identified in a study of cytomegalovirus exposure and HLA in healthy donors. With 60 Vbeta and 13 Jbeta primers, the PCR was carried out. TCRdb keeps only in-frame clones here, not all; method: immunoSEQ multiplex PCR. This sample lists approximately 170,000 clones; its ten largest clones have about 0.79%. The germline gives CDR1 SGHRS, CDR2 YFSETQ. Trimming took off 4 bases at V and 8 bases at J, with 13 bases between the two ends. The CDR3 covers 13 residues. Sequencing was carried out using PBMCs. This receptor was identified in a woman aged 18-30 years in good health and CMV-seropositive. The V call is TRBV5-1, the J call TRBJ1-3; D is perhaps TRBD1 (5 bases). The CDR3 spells CASSPAAGDTIYF. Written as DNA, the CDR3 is TGCGCCAGCAGCCCGGCCGCGGGGGACACCATATATTTT.